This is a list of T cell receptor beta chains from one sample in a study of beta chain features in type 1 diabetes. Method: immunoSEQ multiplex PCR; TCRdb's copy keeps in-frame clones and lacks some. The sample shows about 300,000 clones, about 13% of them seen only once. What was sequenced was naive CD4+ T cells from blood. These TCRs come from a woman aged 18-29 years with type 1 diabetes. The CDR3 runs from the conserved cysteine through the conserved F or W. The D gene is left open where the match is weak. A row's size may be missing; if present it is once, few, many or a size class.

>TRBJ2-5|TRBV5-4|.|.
TGTGCCAGCAGCTTGGAGGAAGCGACGTGGCAAGAGACCCAGTACTTC
CASSLEEATWQETQYF
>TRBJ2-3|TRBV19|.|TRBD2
TGTGCCAGTAGTAGCAGCGGGACTAGCACAGATACGCAGTATTTT
CASSSSGTSTDTQYF
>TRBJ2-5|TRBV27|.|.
TGTGCCAGCAGAGATTTCAGGGCAGCCCAAGAGACCCAGTACTTC
CASRDFRAAQETQYF
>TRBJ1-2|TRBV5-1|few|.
TGCGCCAGCAGACCTCAGGGGTCCTATGGCTACACCTTC
CASRPQGSYGYTF
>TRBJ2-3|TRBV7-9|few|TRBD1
TGTGCCAGCAGCTCCTGGACAGGCGCAGATACGCAGTATTTT
CASSSWTGADTQYF
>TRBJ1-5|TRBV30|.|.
TGTGCCTGGAGTGGGCAGGACAATCAGCCCCAGCATTTT
CAWSGQDNQPQHF
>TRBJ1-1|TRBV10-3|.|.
TGTGCCATCAGTGAGTCGTCGGACTCAAGAGCTTTCTTT
CAISESSDSRAFF
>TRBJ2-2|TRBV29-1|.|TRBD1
TGCAGCGTGGGGACAGGGCTGCAGAACGGGGAGCTGTTTTTT
CSVGTGLQNGELFF
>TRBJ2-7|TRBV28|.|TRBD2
TGTGCCAGCAGTTTGATGACTAGCGGGAGGATGGAGCAGTACTTC
CASSLMTSGRMEQYF
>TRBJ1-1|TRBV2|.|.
TGTGCCAGCACCCCGGAAGGGGCCAAGAAAGCTTTCTTT
CASTPEGAKKAFF
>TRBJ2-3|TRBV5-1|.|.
TGCGCCAGCACCCCCCGCGCAGGGGCCACAGATACGCAGTATTTT
CASTPRAGATDTQYF
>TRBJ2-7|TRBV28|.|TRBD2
TGTGCCAGCAGTACCCCGGGGGGGGGCGGTCCGGGACTAGATAGTCAGTACTTC
CASSTPGGGGPGLDSQYF
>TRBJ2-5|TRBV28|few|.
TGTGCCAGCCCTAGGTTGACTGACTCCCAAGAGACCCAGTACTTC
CASPRLTDSQETQYF
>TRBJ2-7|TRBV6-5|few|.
TGTGCCAGCAGTCAAGGACGGACAGACGAGCAGTACTTC
CASSQGRTDEQYF
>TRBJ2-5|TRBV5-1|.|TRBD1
TGCGCCAGCAGACATGGACAGGGGGGCCAAGAGACCCAGTACTTC
CASRHGQGGQETQYF
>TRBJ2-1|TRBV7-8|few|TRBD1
TGTGCCAGCAGCTTAGGGACAGGTTACAATGAGCAGTTCTTC
CASSLGTGYNEQFF
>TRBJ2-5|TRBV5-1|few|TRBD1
TGCGCCAGCACCGGGACAGGGTTGAAGGAGACCCAGTACTTC
CASTGTGLKETQYF
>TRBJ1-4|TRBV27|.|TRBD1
TGTGCCAGCAGTTTATTCGCTTCTACCGGGACAGGGTTGATCGGTGGTGAAAAACTGTTTTTT
CASSLFASTGTGLIGGEKLFF
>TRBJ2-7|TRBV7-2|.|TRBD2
TGTGCCAGCAGCTTAGCTAGCGGGCACTACGAGCAGTACTTC
CASSLASGHYEQYF
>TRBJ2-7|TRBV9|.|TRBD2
TGTGCCAGCAGCTCAAGTAGCGGGAGGAGCAACGAGCAGTACTTC
CASSSSSGRSNEQYF